The 23 T cell receptor beta chains listed next were all sequenced from one sample in a study of blood T cell repertoires in COVID-19. Generated by immunoSEQ multiplex PCR, the TCRdb table keeps only in-frame clones and is missing some. The sample has approximately 38,000 clones; 75% to 95% are singletons. Sequencing input: peripheral blood. These receptors were taken from a woman of 80 years or more with acute or convalescent COVID-19.

J is TRBJ1-6 and V is TRBV4-3; TRBD1 might be the D (6 bases). The V gene lost 1 base and the J gene lost 6 bases, with 16 bases spanning the gap. The CDR3 is 17 amino acids. Germline-derived CDR1 and CDR2 are LGHNA and YSLEER. The CDR3 loop reads CASSQGEIRGRNSPLHF. CDR3 coding DNA: TGCGCCAGCAGCCAAGGAGAAATCAGGGGACGTAATTCACCCCTCCACTTT.

The chain recombines TRBV11-1 with TRBJ2-6; 7 bases map to TRBD1. Germline trimming cut 6 bases from V and 0 bases from J; bases unmatched to any gene: 5. Per the germline V gene, CDR1 is SGHAT and CDR2 is FQDESV (reference sequence). The CDR3 has 16 residues. Written as DNA, the CDR3 is TGTGCCAGCAGTAAGGACAGGACCTCTGGGGCCAACGTCCTGACTTTC. Its protein is CASSKDRTSGANVLTF.

V gene TRBV7-3 combines with J gene TRBJ2-3; tentatively, D is TRBD2 (7 bases). V dropped 3 bases and J dropped 4 bases, with 11 bases sitting between them. The CDR3 loop spans 14 amino acids. Germline V gene lookup returns CDR1 SGHTA and CDR2 FQGTGA. In DNA, the CDR3 is TGTGCCAGCAGCTTGGCGGGGGCGTCAGATACGCAGTATTTT. This translates into CASSLAGASDTQYF. Full variable domain (outside the CDR3, taken from reference TRBV7-3 and TRBJ2-3): GAGVSQTPSNKVTEKGKYVELRCDPISGHTALYWYRQSLGQGPEFLIYFQGTGAADDSGLPNDRFFAVRPEGSVSTLKIQRTERGDSAVYLCASSLAGASDTQYFGPGTRLTVL.

J is TRBJ1-1 and V is TRBV2, with D possibly matching TRBD1 (5 bases). V was trimmed by 4 bases and J by 4 bases, leaving 13 bases between them. The CDR3 totals 14 residues. The germline V gene has CDR1 SNHLY and CDR2 FYNNEI. The DNA of the CDR3 is TGTGCCAGCAGTGGGGCCGTAAGGGGCACTGAAGCTTTCTTT. Protein: CASSGAVRGTEAFF.

The J gene is TRBJ2-7, the V gene TRBV6-1, with 8 bases that match TRBD1. This CDR3 is built from 16 residues. Unmatched junction bases numbered 8, after V lost 2 bases and J lost 2 bases. CDR1 and CDR2 (germline): MNHNS, SASEGT. The DNA for the CDR3 is TGTGCCAGCAGTGAATACCGGGACAGGAGGACCTACGAGCAGTACTTC. Protein product: CASSEYRDRRTYEQYF.

The gene calls are TRBV5-1 and TRBJ2-3; D unresolved. Germline assignment: CDR1 SGHRS and CDR2 YFSETQ. CDR3 size: 16 residues. Trimming shortened V by 2 bases and J by 2 bases, and 15 bases separated the two germline ends. The DNA of the CDR3 is TGCGCCAGCAGCTTTACTATGACCCGCTCCACAGATACGCAGTATTTT. Its protein product is CASSFTMTRSTDTQYF. The whole variable domain, remainder taken from reference TRBV5-1 and TRBJ2-3, is KAGVTQTPRYLIKTRGQQVTLSCSPISGHRSVSWYQQTPGQGLQFLFEYFSETQRNKGNFPGRFSGRQFSNSRSEMNVSTLELGDSALYLCASSFTMTRSTDTQYFGPGTRLTVL.

This chain uses TRBV19 with TRBJ2-2, with TRBD1 as a possible D gene (6 bases). From germline, CDR1 is LNHDA and CDR2 SQIVND (reference sequence). The CDR3 consists of 13 residues. V was trimmed by 5 bases and J by 6 bases, leaving 10 bases between them. The CDR3 coding sequence is TGTGCCAGTAGTGGCAGGGGTGCCGGGGAGCTGTTTTTT. This sequence encodes CASSGRGAGELFF.

This clone has just one count. The V and J genes are TRBV15 and TRBJ1-4, with D maybe TRBD1 (6 bases). Germline V gene sequence: CDR1 LNHNV, CDR2 YYDKDF (reference sequence). V lost 6 bases, J lost 5 bases, and 16 bases lay in between. CDR3 length equals 15 residues. The CDR3 nucleotides are TGTGCCACCAGAGCGCACGGACAGCAAAATGAAAAACTGTTTTTT. It codes for CATRAHGQQNEKLFF.

The chain joins TRBV11-2 to TRBJ1-5; the match to TRBD1 covers 12 bases. Trimming took 3 bases from V and 9 from J; bases not matched to a gene: 12. Germline V gene sequence: CDR1 SGHAT, CDR2 FQNNGV. This CDR3 contains 17 residues. For the CDR3, the DNA is TGTGCCAGCAGCTTTTTAACCGGGACAGGGGGCGATGGGCCCCAGCATTTT. It encodes CASSFLTGTGGDGPQHF.

J is TRBJ1-2 and V is TRBV18; 8 nucleotides agree with TRBD1. The J segment lost 5 bases and the V segment lost 1 base, leaving 6 bases of the junction unmatched. CDR1 is KGHSH, CDR2 LQKENI, per germline. The CDR3 is made up of 15 amino acids. The CDR3 loop is CASSPQGTGPYGYTF. In DNA form, the CDR3 reads TGTGCCAGCTCACCACAGGGGACAGGACCTTATGGCTACACCTTC.

V gene TRBV7-2 combines with J gene TRBJ1-1; 7 bases fit TRBD1. Trimming took 5 bases from V and 3 from J; bases not matched to a gene: 6. CDR3 length equals 14 residues. In germline, CDR1 is SGHTA, CDR2 FQGNSA. CDR3 sequence reads: CASSPDRVYTEAFF. For the CDR3, the DNA is TGTGCCAGCAGCCCCGACAGGGTATACACTGAAGCTTTCTTT.

The chain has TRBV27 and TRBJ1-4; no definite D call. CDR1 and CDR2 (germline): MNHEY, SMNVEV (reference sequence). The CDR3 covers 15 residues. Trimming left V 6 bases short and J 0 bases short, with 11 bases between. The CDR3 sequence: CASRSLTATNEKLFF. In DNA form, the CDR3 reads TGTGCCAGCAGATCCCTGACTGCAACTAATGAAAAACTGTTTTTT.

The V call is TRBV14, the J call TRBJ2-3; 8 positions match TRBD1. This CDR3 is 16 amino acids long. In germline, CDR1 is SGHDN, CDR2 FVKESK. J gave up 2 bases and V 2 bases, and 6 bases lay outside the gene matches. The CDR3: CASSQFRTGNTDTQYF. CDR3 nucleotide sequence: TGTGCCAGCAGCCAATTCAGGACAGGGAACACAGATACGCAGTATTTT.

This CDR3 reads CASSSLARGAADTQYF. The CDR3 DNA reads TGTGCCAGCTCATCTCTAGCGCGGGGGGCCGCAGATACGCAGTATTTT. The V call is TRBV18, the J call TRBJ2-3, with TRBD2 matching over 8 bases. Germline loops: CDR1 KGHSH, CDR2 LQKENI. V shed 5 bases, J shed 4 bases, and the junction held 11 bases outside the gene matches. The CDR3 extends over 16 amino acids.

V usage is TRBV7-8 and J usage is TRBJ2-1; 8 positions match TRBD2. The CDR3 is 15 amino acids. V was clipped by 4 bases and J by 4 bases; unmatched bases: 6. CDR1 is SGHVS, CDR2 FQNEAQ, per germline. For the CDR3, the DNA is TGTGCCAGCAGCTCGGGGGGGGCGCTATACAATGAGCAGTTCTTC. It yields the protein CASSSGGALYNEQFF.

The chain joins TRBV25-1 to TRBJ1-2, with 7 nucleotides matching TRBD1. The trim removed 5 bases at V and 4 bases at J, leaving 1 base unmatched. Looked up from germline, CDR1 is MGHDK and CDR2 is SYGVNS. This CDR3 spans 12 amino acids. This CDR3 is CASSRQGYGYTF. The DNA of the CDR3 is TGTGCCAGCAGTCGACAGGGCTATGGCTACACCTTC.

The V call is TRBV7-2, the J call TRBJ1-2, with TRBD1 matching over 7 bases. V dropped 0 bases and J dropped 4; count of bases not matched to a gene: 5. Germline V gene data show CDR1 as SGHTA and CDR2 as FQGNSA. The CDR3 loop spans 15 amino acids. CDR3 bases: TGTGCCAGCAGCTTAGCGCGGGACAGCACCTATGGCTACACCTTC. Its protein product is CASSLARDSTYGYTF. Drawing the rest from reference TRBV7-2 and TRBJ1-2, the complete variable domain is GAGVSQSPSNKVTEKGKDVELRCDPISGHTALYWYRQSLGQGLEFLIYFQGNSAPDKSGLPSDRFSAERTGGSVSTLTIQRTQQEDSAVYLCASSLARDSTYGYTFGSGTRLTVV.

The V call is TRBV18, the J call TRBJ1-5, with 9 bases aligning to TRBD1. CDR1 is KGHSH and CDR2 is LQKENI in the germline V gene. The CDR3 has 16 residues. Germline trimming cut 6 bases from V and 8 bases from J; bases unmatched to any gene: 14. In DNA form, the CDR3 reads TGTGCCAGCTCTAGCATAACGACAGGGGGGGGAGAGCCCCAGCATTTT. Amino acids: CASSSITTGGGEPQHF. Full variable domain (rest looked up from reference TRBV18 and TRBJ1-5): NAGVMQNPRHLVRRRGQEARLRCSPMKGHSHVYWYRQLPEEGLKFMVYLQKENIIDESGMPKERFSAEFPKEGPSILRIQQVVRGDSAAYFCASSSITTGGGEPQHFGDGTRLSIL.

The chain combines TRBV5-1 with TRBJ2-5; 11 bases are shared with TRBD1. The V gene end was trimmed by 2 bases and the J gene end by 5 bases; junction bases not matched to a gene: 11. Germline values: CDR1 SGHRS, CDR2 YFSETQ. CDR3 length: 17 amino acids. The CDR3 is CASSFGQGALGLETQYF. The CDR3 DNA is TGCGCCAGCAGCTTCGGACAGGGGGCGCTTGGGCTGGAGACCCAGTACTTC.

The V and J genes are TRBV18 and TRBJ1-5, with D unresolved. V was shortened by 3 bases and J by 0 bases, with 9 bases between the two germline ends. The CDR3 is 15 residues long. From germline, CDR1 is KGHSH and CDR2 LQKENI. This CDR3 reads CASSPSGNSNQPQHF. The DNA for the CDR3 is TGTGCCAGCTCACCTTCGGGGAATAGCAATCAGCCCCAGCATTTT.

CDR3 bases: TGCGCCAGTAGGGAGGCTAGCGGGGGGGCAGATACGCAGTATTTT. Its translation is CASREASGGADTQYF. This chain links TRBV5-1 with TRBJ2-3, with TRBD2 matching 12 bases. The V and J ends lost 8 bases and 4 bases, in that order; junction bases with no gene match: 8. Germline V gene data show CDR1 as SGHRS and CDR2 as YFSETQ. The CDR3 sequence is 15 residues long. The variable domain in full, with the rest retrieved from reference TRBV5-1 and TRBJ2-3, is KAGVTQTPRYLIKTRGQQVTLSCSPISGHRSVSWYQQTPGQGLQFLFEYFSETQRNKGNFPGRFSGRQFSNSRSEMNVSTLELGDSALYLCASREASGGADTQYFGPGTRLTVL.

V is TRBV3-1 (or the pseudogene TRBV3-2) and J is TRBJ2-7, with D hard to call. V was clipped by 3 bases and J by 5 bases, with 11 bases between them. The CDR3 length is 13 residues. Per germline, CDR1 LGHDT and CDR2 YNNKEL (reference sequence). The CDR3 here is CASSHATPNEQYF. The DNA of the CDR3 is TGTGCCAGCAGCCATGCTACTCCTAACGAGCAGTACTTC.

The rearrangement uses TRBV2 and TRBJ2-1; 9 nucleotides match TRBD2. The CDR3 covers 16 residues. Germline CDR1 reads SNHLY; CDR2 reads FYNNEI. V gave up 7 bases and J gave up 1 base; unmatched junction bases: 8. In DNA form, the CDR3 reads TGTGCCAGCATGCGCGGGGGGGGTAATTCCTACAATGAGCAGTTCTTC. Translated, it gives CASMRGGGNSYNEQFF.